This T cell receptor (beta chain) was recorded in a study of cytomegalovirus exposure and HLA in healthy donors. Generated by immunoSEQ multiplex PCR, the TCRdb table keeps only in-frame clones and is missing some. The sample holds approximately 150,000 clones, about 87% seen once. The CDR3 spans 11 residues. The V end lost 9 bases, the J end lost 4 bases, and 10 bases lay between the germline ends. Germline CDR1 reads SNHLY; CDR2 reads FYNNEI. The sequencing sample was made of PBMCs. This receptor was identified in a woman younger than 45 in good health and CMV-seronegative. This rearrangement joins TRBV2 to TRBJ2-7; weak D call: TRBD1 (5 bases). The CDR3 region is CASTDSYEQYF. The CDR3 coding sequence is TGTGCCAGTACCGACAGTTACGAGCAGTACTTC.